These T cell receptor beta chains were read from a single sample in a study of T cell clonotyping in hematopoietic cell transplantation. Clones were sequenced by immunoSEQ multiplex PCR, and TCRdb holds only the in-frame ones, with some missing. The sample lists roughly 29,000 clones, 60% to 80% occurring once. The sequencing used peripheral blood mononuclear cells, collected before stem cell transplant. These TCRs come from a man aged 50 to 59 with myelodysplastic syndrome. Some clones in this sample may be carry-over from other donors' samples. Both conserved end residues are part of each CDR3. Fields, in order: J gene, D gene, V gene, CDR3 length, clone size, CDR3 protein, CDR3 DNA. D genes are given only for firm matches. Clone size, where shown, is once, few, many, or a class for clones that have expanded.

>TRBJ2-7|-|TRBV29-1|13|-
CSVETRDSYEQYF
TGCAGCGTTGAAACCCGTGACAGCTACGAGCAGTACTTC
>TRBJ2-1|-|TRBV25-1|15|-
CASSEFRGSYNEQFF
TGTGCCAGCAGTGAATTCCGGGGGTCGTACAATGAGCAGTTCTTC
>TRBJ1-1|-|TRBV30|14|-
CAWQAGGANTEAFF
TGTGCCTGGCAGGCAGGAGGGGCAAACACTGAAGCTTTCTTT
>TRBJ2-5|-|TRBV5-1|14|-
CASSPGTPQETQYF
TGCGCCAGCAGCCCCGGGACACCACAAGAGACCCAGTACTTC
>TRBJ2-7|-|TRBV28|14|-
CASSLGSLGDKQYF
TGTGCCAGCAGTCTCGGGTCTCTAGGGGACAAGCAGTACTTC
>TRBJ2-7|-|TRBV4-3|13|once
CASSQDHGYEQYF
TGCGCCAGCAGCCAAGATCACGGCTACGAGCAGTACTTC
>TRBJ1-2|-|TRBV30|11|few
CAWSNFYGYTF
TGTGCCTGGAGTAACTTCTATGGCTACACCTTC
>TRBJ1-1|TRBD1|TRBV9|16|few
CASSVASGGSGTEAFF
TGTGCCAGCAGCGTAGCTTCAGGGGGCAGCGGCACTGAAGCTTTCTTT
>TRBJ1-2|-|TRBV5-6|14|-
CASSLPRGNYGYTF
TGTGCCAGCAGCCTACCGAGGGGAAACTATGGCTACACCTTC
>TRBJ1-5|-|TRBV6-5|12|-
CASSYGGRFQHF
TGTGCCAGCAGTTACGGGGGGAGGTTCCAGCATTTT
>TRBJ1-5|-|TRBV30|12|-
CAWNAGNQPQHF
TGTGCCTGGAACGCGGGAAATCAGCCCCAGCATTTT
>TRBJ2-5|TRBD1|TRBV6-1|15|-
CASSAGTGGAETQYF
TGTGCCAGCAGTGCTGGGACAGGGGGCGCGGAGACCCAGTACTTC
>TRBJ1-1|-|TRBV19|13|few
CASQQDPFTKAFF
TGTGCCAGTCAACAGGATCCTTTCACTAAAGCTTTCTTT
>TRBJ1-2|-|TRBV30|14|-
CAWATGREIYGYTF
TGTGCCTGGGCGACAGGAAGGGAGATTTATGGCTACACCTTC
>TRBJ1-2|-|TRBV29-1|15|-
CSVESTARSYYGYTF
TGCAGCGTTGAATCAACGGCCAGATCCTACTATGGCTACACCTTC
>TRBJ2-7|-|TRBV11-2|12|once
CASSLQGHEQYF
TGTGCCAGCAGCTTACAGGGACACGAGCAGTACTTC
>TRBJ1-4|-|TRBV6-5|14|-
CASSTSLGREKLFF
TGTGCCAGCAGTACTTCTTTGGGGCGGGAAAAACTGTTTTTT
>TRBJ2-6|-|TRBV7-8|17|-
CASSDPGRGAGANVLTF
TGTGCCAGCAGCGATCCGGGCAGAGGCGCTGGGGCCAACGTCCTGACTTTC